The clone carrying this T cell receptor (beta chain) was detected a few times. As yet, its antigen is unknown. These data belong to a study of T cell repertoires in cytomegalovirus infection. Study-wide findings and caveats: In two of eight donors, the top clonotype was HLA-C-restricted CMV-specific.

From the reads, TCRdb called clonotypes with MiXCR, one entry per CDR3 protein. Of about 500,000 distinct CDR3 sequences in the sample, about 33% were seen once. CDR3 size: 17 residues. In germline, CDR1 is SGHRS, CDR2 YFSETQ. V gave up 0 bases and J gave up 2 bases; unmatched junction bases: 7. The sample here was cultured PBMCs, taken from culture after CMV antigen stimulation. The chain joins TRBV5-1 to TRBJ2-7; 11 nucleotides agree with TRBD2. The origin of this receptor is a human donor in good health (CMV status not recorded). Some clones in this sample may be carry-over from other donors' samples. This chain's CDR3 is CASSLVASGRITYEQYF. The CDR3 DNA reads as TGCGCCAGCAGCTTGGTGGCTAGCGGGAGGATTACCTACGAGCAGTACTTC.